This T cell receptor beta chain was obtained from a study of molecular identifiers for immune sequencing clone quantification. Study-wide results and limits: The study found clones above 20 RNA copies held over 98% of effector molecules and under 1% in naive cells.

Input for naive CD8 libraries was 20,000 to 1,000,000 sorted cells; the RNA fraction used was 10%, 30% or 50%. CD8+CD4-CCR7+CD45RA+ sorting gave the naive CD8 T cells. Germline CDR1 SEHNR, CDR2 FQNEAQ (reference sequence). The CDR3 spans 21 residues. Trimming at V came to 6 bases and at J to 6 bases, leaving 23 bases not matched to a gene. This clonotype was seen once. Antigen unknown. With a much larger clone just one base away, this may be a read error. Generation of bulk TCR libraries relied on previously described methods and listed TCR primers. TCRdb independently ran MiXCR on the PCR reads; one entry per CDR3 protein. This sample has approximately 500,000 distinct CDR3 sequences, with roughly 26% found just once.

The rearrangement links TRBV7-9 to TRBJ2-2, with 12 bases lining up with TRBD2. The sequenced sample was naive CD8+ T cells from blood, with Jurkat cell RNA spiked in. Indicated subset: FACS-sorted CD8+CD4-CCR7+CD45RA+ naive T cells. The sequence was collected from a human donor in good health. Some libraries in this study had Jurkat cell RNA spiked in. The CDR3 loop is CASRNPSLAGGPPSFAGELFF. CDR3 DNA: TGTGCCAGCAGAAATCCCTCACTAGCGGGGGGCCCGCCGTCGTTCGCCGGGGAGCTGTTTTTT.